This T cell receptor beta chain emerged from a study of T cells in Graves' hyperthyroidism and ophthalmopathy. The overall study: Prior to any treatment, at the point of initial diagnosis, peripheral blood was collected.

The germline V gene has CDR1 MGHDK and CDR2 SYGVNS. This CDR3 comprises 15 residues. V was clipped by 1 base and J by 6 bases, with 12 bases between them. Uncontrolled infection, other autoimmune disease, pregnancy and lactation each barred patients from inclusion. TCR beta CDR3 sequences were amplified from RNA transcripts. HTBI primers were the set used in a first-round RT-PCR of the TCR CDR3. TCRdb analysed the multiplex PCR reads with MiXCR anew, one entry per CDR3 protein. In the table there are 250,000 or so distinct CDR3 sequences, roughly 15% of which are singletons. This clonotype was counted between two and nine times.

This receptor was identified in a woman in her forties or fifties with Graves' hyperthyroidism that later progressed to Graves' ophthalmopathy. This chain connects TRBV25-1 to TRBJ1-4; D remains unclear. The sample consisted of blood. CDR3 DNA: TGTGCCAGCAGTGAATCTTCGGGCTTATATGAAAAACTGTTTTTT. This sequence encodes CASSESSGLYEKLFF.